This entry describes one T cell receptor (beta chain). The data belong to a study of T-cell reconstitution after alpha-beta-depleted transplantation in children. This CDR3 is built from 14 residues. After removal of 6 bases from V and 2 bases from J, the junction contained 6 bases not matched to a gene. The germline gives CDR1 DFQATT, CDR2 SNEGSKA (reference sequence). Unique molecular identifiers were incorporated into the prepared TCRbeta library. TCRdb re-analysed the PCR reads in MiXCR, keeping a single row per CDR3 protein. The profile shows around 800,000 distinct CDR3 sequences, about 16% of them singletons.

Source: PBMCs, mostly from graft donor cells, taken 360 days after TCRalphabeta/CD19-depleted stem cell transplant. This chain links TRBV20-1 with TRBJ2-1; 8 nucleotides align to TRBD2. The receptor comes from a male patient under 18 who had a stem cell transplant for acute lymphoblastic leukemia, so the T cells may come from the graft donor. CDR3 protein: CSAKGLAAYNEQFF. The CDR3 nucleotides are TGCAGTGCCAAAGGACTAGCTGCCTACAATGAGCAGTTCTTC.